The entry below gives a single TCR beta chain sequence along with its context. The data originate from a study of blood T cell repertoires in COVID-19. Using immunoSEQ multiplex PCR, the repertoire was profiled, and TCRdb retains in-frame clones only, with some absent. The profile shows under 300,000 clones, 70% to 90% of them singletons. There are 15 residues in the CDR3. The germline V gene encodes CDR1 SQVTM and CDR2 ANQGSEA. V gave up 5 bases and J gave up 5 bases; unmatched junction bases: 7. The rearrangement uses TRBV29-1 and TRBJ2-5; 14 bases align to TRBD2. The sequenced sample consisted of peripheral blood. The sequence was obtained from a woman in her 40s who had recovered from COVID-19. The CDR3, as DNA: TGCAGCGTTCCGGGACTAGCGGGAGTTGGGGAGACCCAGTACTTC. Its translation is CSVPGLAGVGETQYF.